Following are 31 T cell receptor beta chains from one sample sequenced in a study of cytotoxic CD8 clonotypes in ibrutinib-treated CLL. Method: immunoSEQ multiplex PCR; TCRdb's copy keeps in-frame clones and lacks some. The table shows 250,000 or so clones, with 70% occurring only once. The source was PBMCs, collected after 24 months of ibrutinib treatment. These receptors were collected from a human donor with chronic lymphocytic leukemia.

The chain has TRBV9 and TRBJ2-1, with 14 bases fitting TRBD2. The germline V gene encodes CDR1 SGDLS and CDR2 YYNGEE. The CDR3 consists of 14 residues. V lost 6 bases and J lost 6; bases outside the gene matches: 2. CDR3 nucleotide sequence: TGTGCCAGCACCGGGACTAGCGGGAGCAATGAGCAGTTCTTC. Translating gives CASTGTSGSNEQFF. The variable domain in full, with the rest retrieved from reference TRBV9 and TRBJ2-1, is DSGVTQTPKHLITATGQRVTLRCSPRSGDLSVYWYQQSLDQGLQFLIQYYNGEERAKGNILERFSAQQFPDLHSELNLSSLELGDSALYFCASTGTSGSNEQFFGPGTRLTVL.

This sequence joins TRBV27 and TRBJ1-2; D unresolved. Deletions cut 5 bases from V and 1 base from J, with 8 bases between. Germline V gene sequence: CDR1 MNHEY, CDR2 SMNVEV (reference sequence). This CDR3 is built from 13 residues. For the CDR3, the DNA is TGTGCCAGCAGTGCGGGTTATAACTATGGCTACACCTTC. Residues: CASSAGYNYGYTF.

V gene TRBV19 combines with J gene TRBJ2-7; D is possibly TRBD1 (6 bases). The CDR3 contains 13 residues. Trimming removed 5 bases at V and 3 bases at J, with 11 bases between. Germline CDR1 and CDR2: LNHDA and SQIVND (reference sequence). CDR3 region: CASSRQEYYEQYF. CDR3 coding DNA: TGTGCCAGTAGTCGACAGGAGTACTACGAGCAGTACTTC.

This clone occurred a few times. The V call is TRBV2, the J call TRBJ2-5, with TRBD2 identical over 9 bases. Germline CDR1 reads SNHLY; CDR2 reads FYNNEI. V was pared by 6 bases and J by 2 bases, with 10 bases of the junction left unmatched. CDR3 length: 16 residues. CDR3 in amino acids: CASSSYSGSEQETQYF. Here the CDR3 DNA reads TGTGCCAGCAGCTCCTATAGCGGGAGCGAACAAGAGACCCAGTACTTC.

This clone came up a few times. The CDR3 spells CASNLGVGGYEQYF. The CDR3 DNA reads as TGTGCCAGCAATCTTGGGGTGGGAGGGTACGAGCAGTACTTC. V and J are TRBV6-1 and TRBJ2-7, with 7 positions matching TRBD2. V dropped 7 bases and J dropped 4; count of bases not matched to a gene: 10. The CDR3 extends over 14 amino acids. Germline CDR1 is MNHNS and CDR2 is SASEGT.

The rearrangement links TRBV5-1 to TRBJ2-5; tentatively, D is TRBD2 (5 bases). CDR1 is SGHRS and CDR2 is YFSETQ in the germline V gene. This CDR3 contains 13 residues. V was cut by 6 bases and J by 5 bases, with 14 bases left in between. Here the CDR3 DNA reads TGCGCCAGCATGAACGAAGGGAGCGAGACCCAGTACTTC. Translating gives CASMNEGSETQYF.

This clone was detected a few times. V and J are TRBV30 and TRBJ1-1; unclear D gene. CDR1 and CDR2 from the germline V gene are GTSNPN and SVGIG (reference sequence). CDR3 length equals 13 residues. The V end was cut by 5 bases, the J end by 1 base, with 11 bases between. CDR3: CAWCLTRNTEAFF. The DNA of the CDR3 is TGTGCCTGGTGTCTGACCCGGAACACTGAAGCTTTCTTT.

The gene calls are TRBV29-1 and TRBJ2-3; weak D call: TRBD2 (6 bases). The CDR3 is made up of 14 amino acids. V was cut by 6 bases and J by 2 bases, with 15 bases left in between. CDR1 and CDR2 from the germline V gene are SQVTM and ANQGSEA. In DNA, the CDR3 is TGCAGCGTCCTAGGAGCTAGCGACACAGATACGCAGTATTTT. It specifies CSVLGASDTDTQYF.

A few counts support this clone. This chain connects TRBV28 to TRBJ1-1; tentative D call: TRBD1 (6 bases). The germline V and J ends were trimmed by 7 bases and 3 bases, with 15 bases remaining between them. There are 14 residues in the CDR3. Germline lookup yields CDR1 MDHEN and CDR2 SYDVKM. This CDR3 reads CASNKGDIYTEAFF. The CDR3 DNA follows: TGTGCCAGCAACAAGGGGGACATATACACTGAAGCTTTCTTT.

The chain links TRBV7-9 to TRBJ2-7; D may match TRBD1 or TRBD2 (5 bases each). V was clipped by 5 bases and J by 7 bases, with 24 bases between them. The CDR3 extends over 16 amino acids. Looked up from germline, CDR1 is SEHNR and CDR2 is FQNEAQ (reference sequence). CDR3 DNA sequence: TGTGCCAGCAGCCAGCAGGCTGGGACCCATGGGGGAGAGCAGTACTTC. It codes for CASSQQAGTHGGEQYF.

The count of this clone is one. V usage is TRBV6-5 and J usage is TRBJ2-1; no clear D gene. The ends were cut back, 0 bases at V and 10 bases at J, with 10 bases in the middle. The CDR3 spans 13 residues. Germline lookup yields CDR1 MNHEY and CDR2 SVGAGI. CDR3 in amino acids: CASSYSPQFEQFF. The DNA for the CDR3 is TGTGCCAGCAGTTACTCGCCCCAATTCGAGCAGTTCTTC.

Concerning this clone: The junction and the germline gene differ at one end; a read error may be behind it. The chain couples TRBV7-7 to TRBJ1-1; TRBD1 might be the D (6 bases). This CDR3 comprises 13 residues. The germline V gene has CDR1 SSHAT and CDR2 FNYEAQ (reference sequence). CDR3 DNA sequence: TGTGCTAGCAGCTTGGACAGCCTCACTGAAGCTTTCTTT. This encodes CASSLDSLTEAFF.

This clone was seen only a few times. The rearrangement uses TRBV2 and TRBJ2-1; D uncertain. The CDR3 runs to 18 residues. Germline lookup yields CDR1 SNHLY and CDR2 FYNNEI. V shed 3 bases and J shed 9 bases, with 27 bases lying between them. CDR3 region: CASSDQTGLGPRWIEQFF. In DNA, the CDR3 is TGTGCCAGCAGTGATCAGACCGGCCTCGGCCCCCGGTGGATTGAGCAGTTCTTC.

The chain carries TRBV6-5 and TRBJ2-3, with 9 bases identical to TRBD2. The V gene end was trimmed by 6 bases and the J gene end by 5 bases; junction bases not matched to a gene: 9. The CDR3 extends over 15 amino acids. The V gene's germline CDR1 is MNHEY and CDR2 SVGAGI. This CDR3 is CASRGLAQVEDTQYF. The CDR3 DNA sequence: TGTGCCAGCAGGGGACTAGCTCAAGTGGAAGATACGCAGTATTTT.

This clone was recorded a few times. V is TRBV2 and J is TRBJ1-5, with D possibly TRBD1 on 5 matching bases. Germline V gives CDR1 SNHLY, CDR2 FYNNEI. The CDR3 is 14 residues long. The ends were cut back, 7 bases at V and 2 bases at J, with 12 bases in the middle. CDR3 coding DNA: TGTGCCAGCAATGCCCGGGGCCGCAATCAGCCCCAGCATTTT. Amino acids: CASNARGRNQPQHF.

The chain joins TRBV28 to TRBJ2-1, with D unresolved. The CDR3 is made up of 14 amino acids. Germline V lookup: CDR1 MDHEN, CDR2 SYDVKM. The V end lost 3 bases, the J end lost 10 bases, and 16 bases lay between the germline ends. CDR3 nucleotide sequence: TGTGCCAGCAGTTTTCTCCTTGTCCCCAAAGAGCAGTTCTTC. This encodes CASSFLLVPKEQFF.

The rearrangement links TRBV30 to TRBJ1-2, with no clear D. Trimming removed 0 bases at V and 0 bases at J, with 17 bases between. The CDR3 extends over 17 amino acids. Germline CDR1 and CDR2: GTSNPN and SVGIG (reference sequence). The chain's CDR3 is CAWSVSHAYSANYGYTF. CDR3 bases: TGTGCCTGGAGTGTTTCCCATGCCTATTCAGCTAACTATGGCTACACCTTC. The full variable domain, with the rest looked up from reference TRBV30 and TRBJ1-2, is SQTIHQWPATLVQPVGSPLSLECTVEGTSNPNLYWYRQAAGRGLQLLFYSVGIGQISSEVPQNLSASRPQDRQFILSSKKLLLSDSGFYLCAWSVSHAYSANYGYTFGSGTRLTVV.

The chain couples TRBV12-5 to TRBJ2-1; D not resolved. This CDR3 has 13 amino acids. CDR1 is LGHNT and CDR2 is FRNRAP in the germline V gene. V was trimmed by 5 bases and J by 6 bases, leaving 11 bases between them. CDR3 residues: CASGPAASNEQFF. The CDR3 bases are TGTGCTAGTGGTCCCGCAGCCAGCAATGAGCAGTTCTTC. The full variable domain, with the rest looked up from reference TRBV12-5 and TRBJ2-1, is DARVTQTPRHKVTEMGQEVTMRCQPILGHNTVFWYRQTMMQGLELLAYFRNRAPLDDSGMPKDRFSAEMPDATLATLKIQPSEPRDSAVYFCASGPAASNEQFFGPGTRLTVL.

The chain couples TRBV28 to TRBJ2-7; 8 bases match TRBD1. Unmatched junction bases numbered 10, after V lost 5 bases and J lost 4 bases. From germline, CDR1 is MDHEN and CDR2 SYDVKM. The CDR3 has 15 residues. The CDR3 sequence: CASSANDRGRYEQYF. The DNA for the CDR3 is TGTGCCAGCAGTGCCAATGACAGGGGTCGGTACGAGCAGTACTTC.

This clone has only a few counts. The chain uses TRBV27 and TRBJ2-7, with 7 bases aligning to TRBD1. This CDR3 comprises 14 residues. The germline V gene encodes CDR1 MNHEY and CDR2 SMNVEV (reference sequence). Germline trimming cut 5 bases from V and 7 bases from J; bases unmatched to any gene: 11. This CDR3 reads CASSPGTVRNEQYF. Here the CDR3 DNA reads TGTGCCAGCAGTCCCGGGACAGTTCGAAATGAGCAGTACTTC.

This clone appeared once. This chain joins TRBV29-1 and TRBJ2-3; D gene uncertain. The V gene's germline CDR1 is SQVTM and CDR2 ANQGSEA. V was clipped by 0 bases and J by 6 bases, with 13 bases between them. There are 14 residues in the CDR3. This CDR3 reads CSVEDLPFTDTQYF. The CDR3 DNA is TGCAGCGTTGAAGATCTTCCATTCACGGATACGCAGTATTTT.

The chain recombines TRBV2 with TRBJ1-3; no clear D. V lost 3 bases and J 7 bases, leaving 4 bases between the germline ends. Germline V gene sequence: CDR1 SNHLY, CDR2 FYNNEI. The CDR3 spans 11 residues. The CDR3 coding sequence is TGTGCCAGCAGTGAGAGGAACACCATATATTTT. It yields the protein CASSERNTIYF. Full variable domain (missing parts from reference TRBV2 and TRBJ1-3): EPEVTQTPSHQVTQMGQEVILRCVPISNHLYFYWYRQILGQKVEFLVSFYNNEISEKSEIFDDQFSVERPDGSNFTLKIRSTKLEDSAMYFCASSERNTIYFGEGSWLTVV.

The chain carries TRBV27 and TRBJ2-7, with 7 positions matching TRBD2. Germline V gives CDR1 MNHEY, CDR2 SMNVEV (reference sequence). V dropped 9 bases and J dropped 2; count of bases not matched to a gene: 10. This CDR3 has 14 amino acids. CDR3 loop: CASRPGLTPYEQYF. For the CDR3, the DNA is TGTGCCAGTCGGCCGGGACTAACCCCCTACGAGCAGTACTTC.

The V call is TRBV7-3, the J call TRBJ1-1, with D tentatively TRBD1 (5 bases). In germline, CDR1 is SGHTA, CDR2 FQGTGA. The V end lost 5 bases, the J end lost 4 bases, and 11 bases lay between the germline ends. This CDR3 has 13 residues. The CDR3 nucleotides read TGTGCCAGCAGCCCAGTGGGGGGCACTGAAGCTTTCTTT. This encodes CASSPVGGTEAFF.

On this clone: Other DNA sequences in the sample encode the same CDR3. V and J are TRBV7-2 and TRBJ2-7, with D uncertain. The CDR3 length is 14 residues. Germline V gene lookup returns CDR1 SGHTA and CDR2 FQGNSA. V lost 1 base and J 3 bases, leaving 10 bases between the germline ends. This chain's CDR3 is CASSLGPGSYEQYF. The CDR3 DNA reads as TGTGCCAGCAGCTTAGGCCCCGGCAGCTACGAGCAGTACTTC.

The sample holds a few counts of this clone. The genes are TRBV25-1 and TRBJ1-1; D might be TRBD1 (5 bases). This CDR3 region has 13 residues. V was trimmed by 5 bases and J by 2 bases, leaving 9 bases between them. CDR1 is MGHDK, CDR2 SYGVNS, per germline. CDR3 DNA sequence: TGTGCCAGCAGTAGAAGGGGAAACACTGAAGCTTTCTTT. This gives the protein CASSRRGNTEAFF.

This chain uses TRBV28 with TRBJ2-7; D remains ambiguous. This CDR3 spans 14 amino acids. The V end lost 3 bases, the J end lost 2 bases, and 11 bases lay between the germline ends. CDR1 and CDR2 from the germline V gene are MDHEN and SYDVKM. The CDR3 here is CASSLFAATYEQYF. The CDR3 DNA reads as TGTGCCAGCAGTTTGTTCGCGGCCACCTACGAGCAGTACTTC.

This clone was seen once. The chain couples TRBV28 to TRBJ2-7, with 12 bases aligning to TRBD1. V was pared by 5 bases and J by 7 bases, with 21 bases of the junction left unmatched. The CDR3 is 19 residues long. CDR1 MDHEN and CDR2 SYDVKM come from the germline V gene. The CDR3 DNA sequence: TGTGCCAGCAGTCCCTGGGACAGGGGGCCGGAGAAACCCTCGGAGGAGCAGTACTTC. Protein: CASSPWDRGPEKPSEEQYF.

This chain joins TRBV6-5 and TRBJ2-3; D is ambiguous. The length of the CDR3 is 14 residues. The germline CDR1 and CDR2 sequences are MNHEY and SVGAGI. The ends were cut back, 0 bases at V and 0 bases at J, with 4 bases in the middle. The CDR3 spells CASSYSQSTDTQYF. For the CDR3, the DNA is TGTGCCAGCAGTTACTCACAGAGCACAGATACGCAGTATTTT.

This clone was counted between two and nine times. V usage is TRBV6-6 and J usage is TRBJ2-7; 7 positions match TRBD1. The V segment lost 2 bases and the J segment 2 bases; nucleotides outside the gene matches: 6. CDR1 is MNHNY, CDR2 SVGAGI, per germline (reference sequence). This CDR3 region has 15 residues. The CDR3 nucleotides read TGTGCCAGCAGTTACCAAGGGACAGCAACCTACGAGCAGTACTTC. Residues: CASSYQGTATYEQYF.

This rearrangement joins TRBV11-3 to TRBJ2-1; either TRBD1 or TRBD2 may fit D (5 bases each). The CDR3 covers 14 residues. Deletions cut 2 bases from V and 5 bases from J, with 10 bases between. Germline V gene sequence: CDR1 SGHNT, CDR2 YENEEA. Here the CDR3 DNA reads TGTGCCAGCAGCTTACCGGGGCGAAACAATGAGCAGTTCTTC. Protein product: CASSLPGRNNEQFF.